Below, 14 T cell receptor beta chains from the same sample are listed, as sequenced in a study of cytomegalovirus exposure and HLA in healthy donors. Primers for the PCR totalled 60 Vbeta and 13 Jbeta. Clones were read by immunoSEQ multiplex PCR, and TCRdb kept only the in-frame ones, dropping some. The sample includes some 170,000 clones, about four fifths of them seen just once. Sequencing input: PBMCs. Receptor source: a male donor in good health and CMV-seronegative.

The chain links TRBV28 to TRBJ1-3; the match to TRBD1 covers 10 bases. Trimming cost V 5 bases and J 5 bases; bases outside gene matches: 3. The CDR3 consists of 14 residues. The germline CDR1 and CDR2 sequences are MDHEN and SYDVKM. Here the CDR3 reads CASSTGQGRNTIYF. The DNA of the CDR3 is TGTGCCAGCAGTACGGGACAGGGGAGAAACACCATATATTTT.

The CDR3 DNA reads TGTGCCAGTACCAGGGGGTTTGATAGCAATCAGCCCCAGCATTTT. Protein: CASTRGFDSNQPQHF. The chain couples TRBV19 to TRBJ1-5; TRBD1 matches 7 bases. The CDR3 covers 15 residues. V dropped 7 bases and J dropped 0; count of bases not matched to a gene: 6. Germline CDR1 is LNHDA and CDR2 is SQIVND (reference sequence).

This chain uses TRBV9 with TRBJ2-7; D might be TRBD2 (6 bases). The V end was cut by 0 bases, the J end by 3 bases, with 13 bases between. CDR1 is SGDLS and CDR2 is YYNGEE in the germline V gene. The CDR3 contains 15 residues. The DNA of the CDR3 is TGTGCCAGCAGCGTAGGGGGGGTGCAGGTCTACGAGCAGTACTTC. Amino acids: CASSVGGVQVYEQYF.

The chain couples TRBV19 to TRBJ2-3; 7 positions match TRBD1. The CDR3 length is 14 residues. With V trimmed by 3 bases and J by 7 bases, 7 bases remained unmatched. Germline V lookup: CDR1 LNHDA, CDR2 SQIVND (reference sequence). As DNA, the CDR3 is TGTGCCAGTAGTATGCCGGGACAGCGGAATACGCAGTATTTT. This gives the protein CASSMPGQRNTQYF.

The chain combines TRBV4-3 with TRBJ2-1; weak D call: TRBD2 (6 bases). The CDR3 runs to 14 residues. V lost 4 bases to trimming and J lost 5 bases, with 12 bases between them. Germline V CDR1 and CDR2: LGHNA, YSLEER. CDR3 in amino acids: CASSPGLANNEQFF. The CDR3 DNA follows: TGCGCCAGCAGCCCGGGACTGGCCAACAATGAGCAGTTCTTC.

The chain has TRBV5-1 and TRBJ1-2; a weak D match, TRBD1 (5 bases). The V gene lost 2 bases and the J gene lost 4 bases, with 15 bases spanning the gap. CDR3 length: 15 amino acids. Germline V gene sequence: CDR1 SGHRS, CDR2 YFSETQ. The CDR3 sequence: CASSLSGGQGYGYTF. As DNA, the CDR3 is TGCGCCAGCAGCTTAAGTGGCGGACAAGGCTATGGCTACACCTTC.

This rearrangement joins TRBV30 to TRBJ1-6; 9 bases map to TRBD1. Trimming took 2 bases from V and 9 from J; bases not matched to a gene: 11. Germline CDR1 and CDR2: GTSNPN and SVGIG (reference sequence). The CDR3 totals 16 residues. The CDR3 here is CAWSNPPGTGFSPLHF. Here the CDR3 DNA reads TGTGCCTGGAGTAACCCTCCCGGGACAGGGTTTTCACCCCTCCACTTT. Supplemented by reference TRBV30 and TRBJ1-6, the full variable domain reads SQTIHQWPATLVQPVGSPLSLECTVEGTSNPNLYWYRQAAGRGLQLLFYSVGIGQISSEVPQNLSASRPQDRQFILSSKKLLLSDSGFYLCAWSNPPGTGFSPLHFGNGTRLTVT.

The chain is built from TRBV6-4 and TRBJ1-5, with D hard to call. The germline V and J ends were trimmed by 6 bases and 4 bases, with 10 bases remaining between them. Germline-derived CDR1 and CDR2 are MRHNA and SNTAGT. The CDR3 has 13 amino acids. DNA of the CDR3: TGTGCCAGCAGCTATGATGTGAATCAGCCCCAGCATTTT. It translates to CASSYDVNQPQHF.

The chain links TRBV4-1 to TRBJ2-3; no definite D call. The germline V and J ends were trimmed by 1 base and 0 bases, with 11 bases remaining between them. This CDR3 spans 16 amino acids. In germline, CDR1 is MGHRA, CDR2 YSYEKL. CDR3 nucleotide sequence: TGCGCCAGCAGCCAAGGTGGTAGCCGCAGCACAGATACGCAGTATTTT. Protein sequence: CASSQGGSRSTDTQYF.

The chain employs TRBV27 and TRBJ1-6; TRBD1 matches 8 bases. With 6 bases clipped from V and 7 bases from J, the junction kept 8 bases outside the gene matches. The germline CDR1 and CDR2 sequences are MNHEY and SMNVEV (reference sequence). The CDR3 consists of 15 residues. CDR3 protein: CASSGPGTGNSPLHF. In DNA, the CDR3 is TGTGCCAGCAGCGGACCCGGGACAGGAAATTCACCCCTCCACTTT.

V and J are TRBV13 and TRBJ2-1; 9 bases map to TRBD2. Germline CDR1 is PRHDT and CDR2 is FYEKMQ (reference sequence). J gave up 7 bases and V 7 bases, and 8 bases lay outside the gene matches. The CDR3 spans 14 residues. CDR3 region: CASIRAGGRNEQFF. CDR3 nucleotides: TGTGCCAGCATCCGAGCGGGAGGTAGGAATGAGCAGTTCTTC.

The chain couples TRBV19 to TRBJ2-7; D possibly corresponds to TRBD2 (7 bases). Per germline, CDR1 LNHDA and CDR2 SQIVND (reference sequence). The CDR3 is 15 amino acids. V lost 3 bases and J lost 12, with 24 bases in between. The CDR3 region has the DNA TGTGCCAGTAGTATTCGGGGGGCCTCACCGAGTGAGTCGTACTTC. Its protein is CASSIRGASPSESYF. Filled out from reference TRBV19 and TRBJ2-7, the complete variable domain reads DGGITQSPKYLFRKEGQNVTLSCEQNLNHDAMYWYRQDPGQGLRLIYYSQIVNDFQKGDIAEGYSVSREKKESFPLTVTSAQKNPTAFYLCASSIRGASPSESYFGPGTRLTVT.

The V call is TRBV6-6, the J call TRBJ1-6; 10 bases map to TRBD1. CDR3 size: 16 residues. With V trimmed by 5 bases and J by 7 bases, 8 bases remained unmatched. Per the germline V gene, CDR1 is MNHNY and CDR2 is SVGAGI (reference sequence). CDR3 sequence: CASSLDRGPDNSPLHF. The CDR3, as DNA: TGTGCCAGCAGTCTTGACAGGGGGCCCGACAATTCACCCCTCCACTTT.

The chain joins TRBV5-4 to TRBJ2-3; possibly TRBD2 for D (6 bases). Germline V gene sequence: CDR1 SGHNT, CDR2 YYREEE (reference sequence). There are 17 residues in the CDR3. V was trimmed by 0 bases and J by 2 bases, leaving 16 bases between them. CDR3 loop: CASSLGGRRGVTDTQYF. In nucleotides, the CDR3 is TGTGCCAGCAGCTTGGGCGGGCGGAGGGGCGTCACAGATACGCAGTATTTT.